The subject of this entry is one T cell receptor beta chain. There are many counts of this clonotype. Its binding antigen is unknown. The sample holds no much larger clone one base away, and base qualities are not on file. Deletion took 4 bases off V and 7 bases off J, with a span of 13 bases between the germline ends. The CDR3 measures 14 amino acids from cysteine to phenylalanine. Only CDR3 DNA is held: 42 bases, read in frame from base 1. CDR1 LGHDT and CDR2 YNNKEL were looked up in the germline V gene (reference sequence). The record originates from a study of T cells in Graves' hyperthyroidism and ophthalmopathy (dated by TCRdb to about 2019). Notes on the research overall: Peripheral blood was sampled at the time of initial diagnosis, prior to any treatment. Once sampling was done, hyperthyroidism patients were given methimazole at a starting dose of 30 mg daily, whereas ophthalmopathy patients were given high-dose intravenous methylprednisolone. The paper describes TCR Vbeta CDR3 sequencing of about 140 peripheral blood samples, made up of 40 to 45 ophthalmopathy patients, more than 70 hyperthyroidism patients and 17 progressor patients. In six Graves' hyperthyroidism patients, the study also compared T-cell repertoires from thyroid tissue with T-cell repertoires from blood. An independent validation cohort of around 20 hyperthyroidism patients and 17 patients who later progressed to ophthalmopathy tested prospective prediction of ophthalmopathy. The 100 or so discovery patients were divided at random into training and test sets in a 7:3 ratio. A discovery cohort of fewer than 110 patients, roughly 45 with Graves' ophthalmopathy and approximately 57 with stable Graves' hyperthyroidism, was used to find distinguishing TCR V-J signatures. The paper as a whole reports these results and caveats: A model built on a 13 V-J signature distinguished ophthalmopathy from stable hyperthyroidism, reaching 85% to 90% sensitivity and about 81% specificity in cross-validation and 80%/75% in testing. In validation, the model predicted progression to ophthalmopathy with around 71% sensitivity and roughly 72% specificity, a median of around 6.6 months before onset. Most expanded thyroid clonotypes (frequency above 0.001) were also detected in blood, a finding suggesting that blood repertoires may reflect thyroid immune responses. Sample size was not statistically predetermined, and blinding of investigators to group allocation was not performed.

The TCR beta CDR3 regions were amplified from RNA transcripts. The first round of RT-PCR for the TCR CDR3 was performed with the HTBI primer set and the Qiagen OneStep RT-PCR kit. Libraries were constructed in a second round of multiplex PCR, after which size selection and purification were performed. Libraries were sequenced paired-end with 100 bp reads on an Illumina HiSeq2000. Per the original workflow: SOAPnuke was used to process the raw data, removing reads that contained adapters or uncalled bases, had a mean Phred below 15, or lacked an exact match to the constant primer or identifier. COPE v1.2.5 was used to merge the high-quality paired reads, and each unique nucleotide sequence was defined as a clonotype. MiTCR v1.1 was used to align clonotypes to the IMGT TRBV, TRBD and TRBJ reference segments. Only V-J combinations with frequency above 0.0001, covering about 99% of repertoires, were analysed. A TCS score was defined as the ratio between F50 (clonal expansion) and ExV (chaos), using BLOSUM62-based TCRdist between CDR3 peptides within each V-J. Welch's t-statistics and random forest reduced just over 500 V-J features to 13, which were used in a naive Bayes classifier (R e1071). The public reads were run again by TCRdb, first through fastp at Q25 and then through MiXCR, and only productive beta chains were kept. For every CDR3 protein sequence, its rows merge into one entry that carries the most common genes and DNA. V and J calls and clone size were set by TCRdb, not the authors. This sample lists a few hundred thousand distinct CDR3 sequences; over 20% were detected once. About 50% of the sample is taken by the ten largest.

A patient counted as having stable Graves' hyperthyroidism if no progression to ophthalmopathy occurred over 18 months of follow-up. The hyperthyroidism patients were between 18 and 65 years old and newly diagnosed, with a disease duration of less than 2 months. Exclusion was applied to patients with uncontrolled infections, other autoimmune diseases, pregnancy or lactation. Diagnoses relied on clinical symptoms, serum thyroxine and TRAb, thyroid ultrasound and orbital computed tomography. PBMCs were isolated from about 9 ml of fresh peripheral blood by Ficoll-Paque density gradient centrifugation. Total RNA was extracted with Trizol reagent, and quality was checked on an Agilent 2100 Bioanalyzer.

The sequence came from a woman aged 45-65 years with Graves' hyperthyroidism. Sequences were obtained from blood. The rearranged chain carries TRBV3-1 and TRBJ2-2; the D gene identity is not certain. For the CDR3, the sequence is CASSPNQGVGELFF. The DNA sequence reads TGTGCCAGCAGCCCAAACCAAGGAGTCGGGGAGCTGTTTTTT.